The 19 T cell receptor beta chains presented below share a single source sample, sequenced in a study of blood T cell repertoires in COVID-19. Only in-frame clones appear in the TCRdb table, and some are missing; sequencing was by immunoSEQ multiplex PCR. This sample yields 300,000 to 450,000 clones, of which more than 70% are seen a single time; approximately 1.9% belongs to the top ten. Sequenced: PBMCs or T cells enriched from blood (not recorded which). Source of these receptors: a man between 40 and 49 years old in a cohort exposed to, infected with or recovered from COVID-19 (not recorded which).

J is TRBJ2-1 and V is TRBV29-1; 9 nucleotides match TRBD1. V lost 6 bases and J lost 4; bases outside the gene matches: 4. CDR3 length equals 13 residues. Germline CDR1 is SQVTM and CDR2 is ANQGSEA. CDR3 residues: CSVDRGAYNEQFF. In DNA, the CDR3 is TGCAGCGTGGACAGGGGCGCATACAATGAGCAGTTCTTC.

This clone was found a few times. This chain links TRBV28 with TRBJ2-7; possible D gene TRBD1, 7 bases. Germline V gene data show CDR1 as MDHEN and CDR2 as SYDVKM. V was cut by 1 base and J by 2 bases, with 12 bases left in between. The CDR3 covers 15 residues. CDR3 region: CASSLFGGGPYEQYF. Written as DNA, the CDR3 is TGTGCCAGCAGTTTATTCGGAGGGGGCCCCTACGAGCAGTACTTC.

CDR3 sequence reads: CASSSSGSVLRNIQYF. CDR3 bases: TGTGCCAGCAGTTCTAGCGGCTCCGTTCTAAGAAACATTCAGTACTTC. V is TRBV9 and J is TRBJ2-4, with TRBD2 matching 7 bases. V shed 5 bases, J shed 6 bases, and the junction held 14 bases outside the gene matches. From germline, CDR1 is SGDLS and CDR2 YYNGEE. The CDR3 is made up of 16 amino acids. Together with reference TRBV9 and TRBJ2-4, the CDR3 gives the full variable domain: DSGVTQTPKHLITATGQRVTLRCSPRSGDLSVYWYQQSLDQGLQFLIQYYNGEERAKGNILERFSAQQFPDLHSELNLSSLELGDSALYFCASSSSGSVLRNIQYFGAGTRLSVL.

V gene TRBV20-1 combines with J gene TRBJ1-3; D unclear. The CDR3 totals 14 residues. V shed 3 bases and J shed 0 bases, with 9 bases lying between them. Germline V gene sequence: CDR1 DFQATT, CDR2 SNEGSKA (reference sequence). CDR3 nucleotides: TGCAGTGCTAGTCGGGAGCACTCTGGAAACACCATATATTTT. Amino acids: CSASREHSGNTIYF.

The table lists this clone with a few counts. The V gene is TRBV19, the J gene TRBJ1-1; D may be TRBD1 (5 bases). The CDR3 loop spans 14 amino acids. CDR1 is LNHDA and CDR2 is SQIVND in the germline V gene (reference sequence). The V end was cut by 7 bases, the J end by 5 bases, with 17 bases between. DNA for the CDR3: TGTGCCAGTATGGGGAGGGGTCGTTATACTGAAGCTTTCTTT. It translates to CASMGRGRYTEAFF.

This chain uses TRBV10-3 with TRBJ2-3; 7 positions match TRBD2. Germline V gene sequence: CDR1 ENHRY, CDR2 SYGVKD. This CDR3 comprises 15 residues. The V segment lost 4 bases and the J segment 2 bases; nucleotides outside the gene matches: 6. The CDR3 nucleotides read TGTGCCATCAGTGCGGATAGCGGGTCCACAGATACGCAGTATTTT. This encodes CAISADSGSTDTQYF.

V and J are TRBV25-1 and TRBJ2-7, with D perhaps TRBD2 (5 bases). CDR1 and CDR2 from the germline V gene are MGHDK and SYGVNS. With 4 bases removed from V and 6 bases from J, the gap between germline ends came to 10 bases. The CDR3 extends over 12 amino acids. In DNA, the CDR3 is TGTGCCAGCAGTGGGTTGGGGAGCGAGCAGTACTTC. This sequence encodes CASSGLGSEQYF.

This chain joins TRBV3-1 (or the pseudogene TRBV3-2) and TRBJ1-6, with D tentatively TRBD1 (5 bases). Trimming stripped 5 bases from V and 3 bases from J, with 14 bases between. The CDR3 runs 16 residues. CDR1 LGHDT and CDR2 YNNKEL come from the germline V gene (reference sequence). The CDR3 sequence is CASSESGGDYNSPLHF. CDR3 DNA sequence: TGTGCCAGCAGCGAAAGCGGAGGGGACTATAATTCACCCCTCCACTTT.

This rearrangement joins TRBV5-4 to TRBJ1-1, with D tentatively TRBD1 (5 bases). V lost 3 bases, J lost 7 bases, and 16 bases lay in between. Germline-derived CDR1 and CDR2 are SGHNT and YYREEE (reference sequence). The CDR3 sequence is 14 residues long. The CDR3 spells CASSSGQWLLEAFF. In nucleotides, the CDR3 is TGTGCCAGCAGCTCAGGACAATGGTTGCTTGAAGCTTTCTTT.

The genes are TRBV9 and TRBJ2-5; TRBD2 matches at 8 bases. The V gene's germline CDR1 is SGDLS and CDR2 YYNGEE. CDR3 length: 16 amino acids. V dropped 0 bases and J dropped 4; count of bases not matched to a gene: 8. Here the CDR3 reads CASSVEEAGVGETQYF. The CDR3 nucleotides are TGTGCCAGCAGCGTAGAGGAAGCGGGAGTGGGAGAGACCCAGTACTTC. Full variable domain (missing parts from reference TRBV9 and TRBJ2-5): DSGVTQTPKHLITATGQRVTLRCSPRSGDLSVYWYQQSLDQGLQFLIQYYNGEERAKGNILERFSAQQFPDLHSELNLSSLELGDSALYFCASSVEEAGVGETQYFGPGTRLLVL.

The V gene is TRBV5-1, the J gene TRBJ2-1, with D maybe TRBD1 (6 bases). Germline V lookup: CDR1 SGHRS, CDR2 YFSETQ. V was clipped by 3 bases and J by 2 bases, with 15 bases between them. The CDR3 runs to 16 residues. DNA of the CDR3: TGCGCCAGCAGCTCCGGGACAACCAATACCTACAATGAGCAGTTCTTC. Protein product: CASSSGTTNTYNEQFF.

V is TRBV18 and J is TRBJ2-2, with 9 bases lining up with TRBD1. CDR3 size: 17 residues. The germline V gene has CDR1 KGHSH and CDR2 LQKENI. V dropped 0 bases and J dropped 5; count of bases not matched to a gene: 7. The CDR3, as DNA: TGTGCCAGCTCACCACCGAGCGGGACAGGGAGAACCGGGGAGCTGTTTTTT. Translated, it gives CASSPPSGTGRTGELFF. The variable domain in full, completed from reference TRBV18 and TRBJ2-2, reads NAGVMQNPRHLVRRRGQEARLRCSPMKGHSHVYWYRQLPEEGLKFMVYLQKENIIDESGMPKERFSAEFPKEGPSILRIQQVVRGDSAAYFCASSPPSGTGRTGELFFGEGSRLTVL.

Regarding this clone: Other DNA sequences of this sample code for an identical CDR3. The chain joins TRBV10-1 to TRBJ2-2, with 12 bases that match TRBD2. Germline CDR1 is WNHNN and CDR2 is SYGVQD (reference sequence). This CDR3 is 15 amino acids long. The ends lost 4 bases at V and 5 bases at J; junction bases unmatched: 2. The CDR3 DNA reads TGCGCCAGCAGTGCCGGGACTAGCGGGACCGGGGAGCTGTTTTTT. Translating gives CASSAGTSGTGELFF.

To note about this clone: The sample carries other DNA sequences with the same CDR3. The chain recombines TRBV7-9 with TRBJ1-1, with TRBD1 matching over 8 bases. Germline V CDR1 and CDR2: SEHNR, FQNEAQ (reference sequence). The CDR3 has 11 residues. J gave up 6 bases and V 6 bases, and 0 bases lay outside the gene matches. CDR3 loop: CASRTGAEAFF. CDR3 DNA: TGTGCCAGCAGGACAGGGGCTGAAGCTTTCTTT.

V gene TRBV6-5 combines with J gene TRBJ2-1, with 8 bases identical to TRBD1. Germline CDR1 MNHEY, CDR2 SVGAGI. The CDR3 contains 14 residues. V dropped 7 bases and J dropped 6; count of bases not matched to a gene: 8. This CDR3 is CASNIQGEVNEQFF. CDR3 in DNA: TGTGCCAGCAATATACAGGGGGAAGTCAATGAGCAGTTCTTC.

The chain has TRBV6-5 and TRBJ2-4; D may be TRBD1 (5 bases). This CDR3 is built from 14 residues. Trimming shortened V by 7 bases and J by 8 bases, and 18 bases separated the two germline ends. CDR1 and CDR2 from the germline V gene are MNHEY and SVGAGI. The CDR3 DNA reads as TGTGCCAGCAAACGGACAAGGGGCCGGGACATTCAGTACTTC. Translating it yields CASKRTRGRDIQYF.

This rearrangement joins TRBV4-2 to TRBJ2-2, with a tentative D call TRBD1 (5 bases). Trimming pared 4 bases from V and 3 bases from J, leaving 15 bases between. The CDR3 extends over 16 amino acids. CDR1 LGHNA and CDR2 YNFKEQ come from the germline V gene. In DNA, the CDR3 is TGTGCCAGCAGCCCGGGTAGGGCAGGGCACACCGGGGAGCTGTTTTTT. This encodes CASSPGRAGHTGELFF.

The chain combines TRBV18 with TRBJ1-4; D gene unclear. The V gene's germline CDR1 is KGHSH and CDR2 LQKENI. Deletions cut 3 bases from V and 6 bases from J, with 5 bases between. This CDR3 comprises 12 residues. CDR3 residues: CASSPEDEKLFF. DNA for the CDR3: TGTGCCAGCTCACCCGAGGATGAAAAACTGTTTTTT.

The V call is TRBV7-2, the J call TRBJ2-7; TRBD1 aligns across 7 bases. The CDR3 has 15 amino acids. Trimming at V came to 4 bases and at J to 5 bases, leaving 11 bases not matched to a gene. From germline, CDR1 is SGHTA and CDR2 FQGNSA. CDR3 loop: CASSSRQGPGHEQYF. In nucleotides, the CDR3 is TGTGCCAGCAGCTCCAGACAGGGCCCCGGCCACGAGCAGTACTTC.